The 31 T cell receptor beta chains below all came from one sample that was sequenced in a study of blood T cell repertoires in COVID-19. The data were produced by immunoSEQ multiplex PCR, yet TCRdb's version contains in-frame clones alone and is incomplete. There are 95,000 to 110,000 clones in the sample; under 90% occur only once, and over 10% lies in the top ten. The sequenced sample was peripheral blood. These receptors came from a human donor in a cohort sampled during active or convalescent COVID-19.

J is TRBJ2-7 and V is TRBV11-1, with D maybe TRBD1 (5 bases). The V gene's germline CDR1 is SGHAT and CDR2 FQDESV (reference sequence). The CDR3 is 15 residues long. V was trimmed by 5 bases and J by 3 bases, leaving 17 bases between them. CDR3 DNA sequence: TGTGCCAGCAGCCTCTTGAGGCAGGGAAGCTACGAGCAGTACTTC. Protein product: CASSLLRQGSYEQYF.

The chain recombines TRBV7-9 with TRBJ1-2, with TRBD1 identical over 7 bases. Germline trimming cut 5 bases from V and 5 bases from J; bases unmatched to any gene: 8. Germline V gene lookup returns CDR1 SEHNR and CDR2 FQNEAQ (reference sequence). The CDR3 is 14 residues long. CDR3 sequence: CASSPRDSWYGYTF. The CDR3 DNA sequence: TGTGCCAGCAGCCCCAGGGACAGCTGGTATGGCTACACCTTC.

The chain recombines TRBV18 with TRBJ2-5; TRBD1 matches 8 bases. V dropped 3 bases and J dropped 5; count of bases not matched to a gene: 11. Germline-derived CDR1 and CDR2 are KGHSH and LQKENI. This CDR3 has 16 amino acids. Written as DNA, the CDR3 is TGTGCCAGCTCACCGACTAGGACAGGGCTTGGTGAGACCCAGTACTTC. Protein product: CASSPTRTGLGETQYF. Full variable domain (rest looked up from reference TRBV18 and TRBJ2-5): NAGVMQNPRHLVRRRGQEARLRCSPMKGHSHVYWYRQLPEEGLKFMVYLQKENIIDESGMPKERFSAEFPKEGPSILRIQQVVRGDSAAYFCASSPTRTGLGETQYFGPGTRLLVL.

V usage is TRBV29-1 and J usage is TRBJ2-3, with D perhaps matching TRBD1 (6 bases). Looked up from germline, CDR1 is SQVTM and CDR2 is ANQGSEA. Deletions cut 7 bases from V and 3 bases from J, with 14 bases between. The CDR3 has 13 amino acids. The CDR3 region is CSAKQGGTDTQYF. The DNA for the CDR3 is TGCAGCGCAAAACAGGGTGGTACAGATACGCAGTATTTT.

V gene TRBV6-4 combines with J gene TRBJ1-6, with 7 bases identical to TRBD1. The ends lost 2 bases at V and 4 bases at J; junction bases unmatched: 2. Looked up from germline, CDR1 is MRHNA and CDR2 is SNTAGT. The CDR3 runs to 15 residues. Here the CDR3 reads CASSDEGQYNSPLHF. The CDR3 bases are TGTGCCAGCAGTGACGAGGGACAGTATAATTCACCCCTCCACTTT.

The CDR3 protein is CASSEGVAPPEAFF. Here the CDR3 DNA reads TGTGCCAGCAGCGAGGGAGTTGCCCCCCCTGAAGCTTTCTTT. The rearrangement uses TRBV9 and TRBJ1-1; D remains unclear. CDR3 length equals 14 residues. Trimming pared 3 bases from V and 6 bases from J, leaving 15 bases between. The germline CDR1 and CDR2 sequences are SGDLS and YYNGEE.

The chain combines TRBV4-1 with TRBJ1-2; TRBD1 matches at 11 bases. The ends lost 1 base at V and 7 bases at J; junction bases unmatched: 5. CDR1 is MGHRA and CDR2 is YSYEKL in the germline V gene. CDR3 length: 15 residues. CDR3 sequence reads: CASSQVGTGGFGYTF. DNA of the CDR3: TGCGCCAGCAGCCAAGTTGGGACAGGGGGTTTTGGCTACACCTTC.

This rearrangement joins TRBV5-6 to TRBJ2-3; D uncertain. V was shortened by 0 bases and J by 4 bases, with 6 bases between the two germline ends. The germline CDR1 and CDR2 sequences are SGHDT and YYEEEE. CDR3 length: 13 residues. The CDR3 DNA reads as TGTGCCAGCAGCTTGGTAAACTCAGATACGCAGTATTTT. Its protein product is CASSLVNSDTQYF. Together with reference TRBV5-6 and TRBJ2-3, the CDR3 gives the full variable domain: DAGVTQSPTHLIKTRGQQVTLRCSPKSGHDTVSWYQQALGQGPQFIFQYYEEEERQRGNFPDRFSGHQFPNYSSELNVNALLLGDSALYLCASSLVNSDTQYFGPGTRLTVL.

This clone appeared once. The chain couples TRBV4-1 to TRBJ2-7, with D possibly being TRBD2 (6 bases). The CDR3 is made up of 17 amino acids. V was shortened by 0 bases and J by 3 bases, with 18 bases between the two germline ends. The germline V gene has CDR1 MGHRA and CDR2 YSYEKL. The CDR3 here is CASSQDHASEILYEQYF. DNA of the CDR3: TGCGCCAGCAGCCAAGATCACGCTAGCGAGATTCTCTACGAGCAGTACTTC.

The chain has TRBV29-1 and TRBJ1-1, with D hard to call. CDR1 is SQVTM and CDR2 is ANQGSEA in the germline V gene. V was shortened by 6 bases and J by 8 bases, with 13 bases between the two germline ends. The CDR3 totals 11 residues. CDR3 protein: CSVGDLTEAFF. The CDR3 DNA sequence: TGCAGCGTCGGAGATCTGACGGAAGCTTTCTTT.

DNA for the CDR3: TGTGCCAGCAGCGCCCGGACTAGCACCGGGGAGCTGTTTTTT. Translating it yields CASSARTSTGELFF. J is TRBJ2-2 and V is TRBV9, with TRBD2 identical over 7 bases. The germline V gene encodes CDR1 SGDLS and CDR2 YYNGEE. This CDR3 has 14 amino acids. V was pared by 3 bases and J by 4 bases, with 3 bases of the junction left unmatched.

The chain employs TRBV24-1 and TRBJ2-5; D gene ambiguous. The CDR3 runs 16 residues. Germline CDR1 reads KGHDR; CDR2 reads SFDVKD. V gave up 3 bases and J gave up 0 bases, with 13 bases separating them. The CDR3 DNA sequence: TGTGCCACCAGTGATCTGGGCTCCTCAAACCAAGAGACCCAGTACTTC. It encodes CATSDLGSSNQETQYF.

As concerns this clone: The sample carries other DNA sequences with the same CDR3. J is TRBJ1-1 and V is TRBV19, with TRBD1 matching over 8 bases. This CDR3 is 13 amino acids long. Trimming removed 4 bases from V and 4 bases from J; junction bases left unmatched: 2. The germline V gene encodes CDR1 LNHDA and CDR2 SQIVND (reference sequence). CDR3 in amino acids: CASSSDRGTEAFF. The CDR3, as DNA: TGTGCCAGTAGTAGCGACAGGGGCACTGAAGCTTTCTTT. The variable domain in full, completed from reference TRBV19 and TRBJ1-1, reads DGGITQSPKYLFRKEGQNVTLSCEQNLNHDAMYWYRQDPGQGLRLIYYSQIVNDFQKGDIAEGYSVSREKKESFPLTVTSAQKNPTAFYLCASSSDRGTEAFFGQGTRLTVV.

CDR3 residues: CASSLVLQTSGADTDTQYF. The CDR3 region has the DNA TGCGCCAGCAGCTTGGTTTTGCAGACTAGCGGGGCGGACACAGATACGCAGTATTTT. This chain joins TRBV5-1 and TRBJ2-3, with 11 nucleotides matching TRBD2. The V and J ends lost 0 bases and 2 bases, in that order; junction bases with no gene match: 11. This CDR3 is built from 19 residues. Germline V CDR1 and CDR2: SGHRS, YFSETQ.

The rearrangement joins TRBV19 to TRBJ2-3; 11 nucleotides agree with TRBD2. J lost 5 bases, V lost 5 bases, and 12 bases had no gene match. The CDR3 runs to 17 residues. From germline, CDR1 is LNHDA and CDR2 SQIVND (reference sequence). The DNA of the CDR3 is TGTGCCAGTAGTTCTAGCGGGGGGCTCGTTGGGAGAGATACGCAGTATTTT. Its translation: CASSSSGGLVGRDTQYF.

The chain carries TRBV7-7 and TRBJ2-1, with 7 positions matching TRBD1. Unmatched junction bases numbered 3, after V lost 2 bases and J lost 5 bases. This CDR3 has 14 residues. CDR1 and CDR2 from the germline V gene are SSHAT and FNYEAQ (reference sequence). The CDR3 DNA reads TGTGCCAGCAGCTTAACGGGACAGCACAATGAGCAGTTCTTC. Protein product: CASSLTGQHNEQFF.

This chain links TRBV6-5 with TRBJ2-7; 7 bases are shared with TRBD1. Germline V gene data show CDR1 as MNHEY and CDR2 as SVGAGI. The V segment lost 3 bases and the J segment 5 bases; nucleotides outside the gene matches: 13. This CDR3 region has 16 residues. CDR3 sequence reads: CASSYPFDRDLHEQYF. The CDR3, as DNA: TGTGCCAGCAGTTATCCATTCGACAGGGATCTCCACGAGCAGTACTTC.

This clone has just one count. The V and J genes are TRBV30 and TRBJ1-6; no firm D call. Trimming left V 2 bases short and J 5 bases short, with 7 bases between. The CDR3 loop spans 13 amino acids. CDR1 and CDR2 (germline): GTSNPN, SVGIG (reference sequence). The CDR3 here is CAWSNKNNSPLHF. In DNA form, the CDR3 reads TGTGCCTGGAGTAACAAAAATAATTCACCCCTCCACTTT.

This chain joins TRBV9 and TRBJ2-3; D gene unclear. The CDR3 loop spans 11 amino acids. In germline, CDR1 is SGDLS, CDR2 YYNGEE. V shed 3 bases and J shed 3 bases, with 2 bases lying between them. In nucleotides, the CDR3 is TGTGCCAGCAGCGCTACAGATACGCAGTATTTT. It is translated as CASSATDTQYF. Full variable domain (remainder filled in from reference TRBV9 and TRBJ2-3): DSGVTQTPKHLITATGQRVTLRCSPRSGDLSVYWYQQSLDQGLQFLIQYYNGEERAKGNILERFSAQQFPDLHSELNLSSLELGDSALYFCASSATDTQYFGPGTRLTVL.

This chain joins TRBV12-3 or TRBV12-4 and TRBJ2-7; 9 bases are a match to TRBD1. V trimming: 5 bases; J trimming: 5 bases; junction bases outside the gene matches: 4. The CDR3 is 13 amino acids. The CDR3 nucleotides read TGTGCCAGCAGTCGGGACAGGGAGGACGAGCAGTACTTC. Protein product: CASSRDREDEQYF.

This clone has a single count. The rearrangement links TRBV7-9 to TRBJ2-1; D may be TRBD2 (6 bases). Trimming removed 5 bases from V and 9 bases from J, with 20 bases in between. Germline loops: CDR1 SEHNR, CDR2 FQNEAQ (reference sequence). The CDR3 runs to 15 residues. The CDR3 protein is CASSPRAGFGGEQFF. CDR3 in DNA: TGTGCCAGCAGCCCAAGGGCGGGGTTCGGAGGTGAGCAGTTCTTC.

The chain employs TRBV5-5 and TRBJ2-7; D might be TRBD1 (5 bases). Germline values: CDR1 SGHKS, CDR2 YYEKEE (reference sequence). This CDR3 is 14 amino acids long. V was clipped by 0 bases and J by 7 bases, with 14 bases between them. The CDR3 DNA reads TGTGCCAGCAGCTTGGAGAGGACAATAGGGGAGCAGTACTTC. Protein sequence: CASSLERTIGEQYF.

The rearrangement links TRBV5-1 to TRBJ1-3; the D is unclear. Between the trimmed V and J ends, which lost 1 base and 0 bases, there was a span of 14 bases. CDR1 and CDR2 from the germline V gene are SGHRS and YFSETQ. The CDR3 sequence is 17 residues long. The CDR3 DNA sequence: TGCGCCAGCAGCTTGAAGAGACAATCGTTCTCTGGAAACACCATATATTTT. It specifies CASSLKRQSFSGNTIYF. Combining the CDR3 with reference TRBV5-1 and TRBJ1-3 gives the whole variable domain KAGVTQTPRYLIKTRGQQVTLSCSPISGHRSVSWYQQTPGQGLQFLFEYFSETQRNKGNFPGRFSGRQFSNSRSEMNVSTLELGDSALYLCASSLKRQSFSGNTIYFGEGSWLTVV.

CDR3 in amino acids: CSASADYNEQFF. CDR3 in DNA: TGCAGTGCTAGTGCAGATTACAATGAGCAGTTCTTC. The rearrangement uses TRBV20-1 and TRBJ2-1; D not certain. V gave up 3 bases and J gave up 4 bases, with 7 bases separating them. The CDR3 is 12 amino acids. CDR1 is DFQATT, CDR2 SNEGSKA, per germline (reference sequence).

The gene calls are TRBV3-1 (or the pseudogene TRBV3-2) and TRBJ2-1, with 8 bases lining up with TRBD2. The trim removed 0 bases at V and 8 bases at J, leaving 6 bases unmatched. The germline V gene has CDR1 LGHDT and CDR2 YNNKEL (reference sequence). This CDR3 is built from 15 residues. The DNA for the CDR3 is TGTGCCAGCAGCCAAGATGAGGCCGGGGGGGATGAGCAGTTCTTC. Translation: CASSQDEAGGDEQFF.

This clone was counted only a few times. The rearrangement joins TRBV2 to TRBJ2-2; D is possibly TRBD2 (6 bases). The CDR3 covers 15 residues. The V end was cut by 2 bases, the J end by 7 bases, with 14 bases between. Per germline, CDR1 SNHLY and CDR2 FYNNEI. The CDR3 loop reads CASSEIAGPGGELFF. For the CDR3, the DNA is TGTGCCAGCAGTGAAATCGCGGGGCCCGGCGGGGAGCTGTTTTTT.

The sample holds a few counts of this clone. The chain recombines TRBV10-3 with TRBJ2-7; tentative D call: TRBD2 (6 bases). In germline, CDR1 is ENHRY, CDR2 SYGVKD. The CDR3 runs 11 residues. V was trimmed by 11 bases and J by 6 bases, leaving 14 bases between them. CDR3: CAGGRGGEQYF. The CDR3, as DNA: TGTGCCGGCGGTAGGGGAGGCGAGCAGTACTTC.

The chain carries TRBV19 and TRBJ2-2, with D perhaps matching TRBD2 (6 bases). Trimming took off 3 bases at V and 5 bases at J, with 10 bases between the two ends. CDR1 and CDR2 (germline): LNHDA, SQIVND (reference sequence). This CDR3 is built from 14 residues. CDR3 DNA: TGTGCCAGTAGTATTTGGGCGGGGACCGGGGAGCTGTTTTTT. Translated: CASSIWAGTGELFF. Full variable domain (outside the CDR3, taken from reference TRBV19 and TRBJ2-2): DGGITQSPKYLFRKEGQNVTLSCEQNLNHDAMYWYRQDPGQGLRLIYYSQIVNDFQKGDIAEGYSVSREKKESFPLTVTSAQKNPTAFYLCASSIWAGTGELFFGEGSRLTVL.

The chain employs TRBV7-2 and TRBJ2-2, with TRBD2 matching over 16 bases. The germline V gene encodes CDR1 SGHTA and CDR2 FQGNSA. CDR3 size: 14 residues. The J segment lost 6 bases and the V segment lost 8 bases, leaving 0 bases of the junction unmatched. In DNA form, the CDR3 reads TGTGCCAGCGGGACTAGCGGGGGGGCCGGGGAGCTGTTTTTT. It translates to CASGTSGGAGELFF.

The sample holds a few counts of this clone. The gene calls are TRBV6-1 and TRBJ1-2; TRBD1 matches 7 bases. Losses at the gene ends were 2 bases for V and 8 bases for J; bases not matched to a gene: 14. The CDR3 length is 16 residues. The V gene's germline CDR1 is MNHNS and CDR2 SASEGT. CDR3: CASSEFSSWAGGGYTF. Here the CDR3 DNA reads TGTGCCAGCAGTGAATTTAGCTCCTGGGCAGGGGGAGGCTACACCTTC.

The sample holds one count of this clone. The J gene is TRBJ2-3, the V gene TRBV5-6, with 10 positions matching TRBD2. The CDR3 is 17 residues long. In germline, CDR1 is SGHDT, CDR2 YYEEEE. J gave up 5 bases and V 3 bases, and 12 bases lay outside the gene matches. The CDR3 nucleotides read TGTGCCAGCAGCTCGCTCAGGCGGCTAGCGGGGGTAGATACGCAGTATTTT. This codes for CASSSLRRLAGVDTQYF. The full variable domain, rest sourced from reference TRBV5-6 and TRBJ2-3, is DAGVTQSPTHLIKTRGQQVTLRCSPKSGHDTVSWYQQALGQGPQFIFQYYEEEERQRGNFPDRFSGHQFPNYSSELNVNALLLGDSALYLCASSSLRRLAGVDTQYFGPGTRLTVL.